This paragraph covers one TCR beta chain sequence. This sample is part of a study of cytomegalovirus exposure and HLA in healthy donors. Both 60 Vbeta primers and 13 Jbeta primers went into the PCR. Assay: immunoSEQ multiplex PCR; the TCRdb copy retains only in-frame clones and omits some. The sample consists of some 150,000 clones, less than 9.5% of them appearing once. CDR1 MNHNS and CDR2 SASEGT come from the germline V gene. The V and J ends lost 6 bases and 0 bases respectively, with 12 bases between them. There are 15 residues in the CDR3. Sequencing was performed on PBMCs. The J gene is TRBJ1-5, the V gene TRBV6-1; D perhaps matches TRBD1 (6 bases). The origin of this receptor is a male donor in good health and CMV-seronegative. CDR3 amino acids: CASSLTGDSNQPQHF. Here the CDR3 DNA reads TGTGCCAGCAGCCTGACAGGAGATAGCAATCAGCCCCAGCATTTT.